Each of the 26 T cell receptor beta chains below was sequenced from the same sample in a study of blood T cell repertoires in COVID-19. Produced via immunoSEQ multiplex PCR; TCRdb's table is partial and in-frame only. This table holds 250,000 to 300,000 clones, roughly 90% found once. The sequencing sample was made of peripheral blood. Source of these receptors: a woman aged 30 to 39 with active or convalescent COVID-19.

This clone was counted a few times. CDR3 region: CASSFSQGGYTF. CDR3 nucleotides: TGCGCCAGCAGCTTCAGCCAGGGTGGCTACACCTTC. The rearrangement uses TRBV5-1 and TRBJ1-2; TRBD1 might be the D (5 bases). The ends were cut back, 2 bases at V and 7 bases at J, with 9 bases in the middle. The V gene's germline CDR1 is SGHRS and CDR2 YFSETQ. The CDR3 is 12 residues long.

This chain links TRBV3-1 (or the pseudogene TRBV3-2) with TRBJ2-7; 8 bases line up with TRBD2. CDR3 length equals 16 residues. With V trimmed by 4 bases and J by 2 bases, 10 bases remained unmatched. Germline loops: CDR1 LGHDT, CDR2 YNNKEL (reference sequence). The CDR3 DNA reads TGTGCCAGCAGCCCTTCTCGACTAGCGATTGCCTACGAGCAGTACTTC. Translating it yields CASSPSRLAIAYEQYF.

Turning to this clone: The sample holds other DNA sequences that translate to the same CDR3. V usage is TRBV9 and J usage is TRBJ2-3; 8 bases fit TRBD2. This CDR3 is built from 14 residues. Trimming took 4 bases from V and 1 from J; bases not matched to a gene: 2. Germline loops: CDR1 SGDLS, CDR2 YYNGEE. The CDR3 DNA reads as TGTGCCAGCAGCCCGGGGGGGGGCACAGATACGCAGTATTTT. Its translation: CASSPGGGTDTQYF. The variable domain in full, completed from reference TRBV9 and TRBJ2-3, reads DSGVTQTPKHLITATGQRVTLRCSPRSGDLSVYWYQQSLDQGLQFLIQYYNGEERAKGNILERFSAQQFPDLHSELNLSSLELGDSALYFCASSPGGGTDTQYFGPGTRLTVL.

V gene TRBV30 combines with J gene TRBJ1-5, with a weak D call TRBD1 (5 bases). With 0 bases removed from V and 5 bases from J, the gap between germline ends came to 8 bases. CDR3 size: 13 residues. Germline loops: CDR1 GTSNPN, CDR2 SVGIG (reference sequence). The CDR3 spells CAWSVGRDQPQHF. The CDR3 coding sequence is TGTGCCTGGAGTGTAGGCAGGGATCAGCCCCAGCATTTT.

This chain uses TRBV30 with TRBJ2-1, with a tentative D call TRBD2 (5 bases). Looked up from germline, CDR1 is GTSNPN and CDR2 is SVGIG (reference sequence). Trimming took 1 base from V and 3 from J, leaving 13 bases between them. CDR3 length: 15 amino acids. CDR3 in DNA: TGTGCCTGGAGTGACCGGCTAGCAGACTACAATGAGCAGTTCTTC. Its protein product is CAWSDRLADYNEQFF.

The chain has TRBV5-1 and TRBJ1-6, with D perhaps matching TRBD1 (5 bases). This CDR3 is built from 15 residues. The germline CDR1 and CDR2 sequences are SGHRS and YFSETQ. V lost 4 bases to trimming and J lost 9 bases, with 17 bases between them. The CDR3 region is CASSPLAGDGSPLHF. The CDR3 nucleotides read TGCGCCAGCAGCCCGTTGGCGGGGGATGGTTCACCCCTCCACTTT.

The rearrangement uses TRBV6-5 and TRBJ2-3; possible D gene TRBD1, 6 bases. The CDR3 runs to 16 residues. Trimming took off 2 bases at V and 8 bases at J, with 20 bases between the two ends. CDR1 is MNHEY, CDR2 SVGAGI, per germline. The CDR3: CASSYTPQTGFGTQYF. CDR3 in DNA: TGTGCCAGCAGTTACACCCCACAGACAGGATTTGGTACGCAGTATTTT.

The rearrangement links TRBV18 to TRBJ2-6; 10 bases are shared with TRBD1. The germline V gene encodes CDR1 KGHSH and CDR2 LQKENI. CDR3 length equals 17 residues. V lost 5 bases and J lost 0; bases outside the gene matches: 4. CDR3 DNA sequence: TGTGCCAGCTCAGGGGGACAGGGGAACTCTGGGGCCAACGTCCTGACTTTC. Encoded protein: CASSGGQGNSGANVLTF.

The CDR3 loop reads CASSQGSGQINTEAFF. The DNA of the CDR3 is TGTGCCAGCAGCCAAGGCTCCGGACAGATTAACACTGAAGCTTTCTTT. The chain joins TRBV3-1 (or the pseudogene TRBV3-2) to TRBJ1-1; D perhaps matches TRBD1 (6 bases). Trimming pared 1 base from V and 2 bases from J, leaving 14 bases between. There are 16 residues in the CDR3. The germline gives CDR1 LGHDT, CDR2 YNNKEL (reference sequence).

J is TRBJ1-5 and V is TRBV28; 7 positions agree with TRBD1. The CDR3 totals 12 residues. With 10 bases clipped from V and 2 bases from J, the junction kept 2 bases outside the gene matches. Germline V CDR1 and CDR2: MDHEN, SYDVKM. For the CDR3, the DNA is TGTGCCACCGGGACAGGCAATCAGCCCCAGCATTTT. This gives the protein CATGTGNQPQHF.

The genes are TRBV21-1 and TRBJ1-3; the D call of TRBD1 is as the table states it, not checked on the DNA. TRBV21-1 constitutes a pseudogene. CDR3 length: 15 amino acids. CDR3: CASSWDRGHGNTIYF. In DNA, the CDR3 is TGTGCCAGCAGTTGGGACAGGGGGCACGGAAACACCATATATTTT.

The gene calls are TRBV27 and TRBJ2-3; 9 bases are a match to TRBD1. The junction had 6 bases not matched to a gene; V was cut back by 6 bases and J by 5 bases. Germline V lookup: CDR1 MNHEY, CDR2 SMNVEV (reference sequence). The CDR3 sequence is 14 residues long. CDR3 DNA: TGTGCCAGCAGCGCCGGGACAGGGATAGATACGCAGTATTTT. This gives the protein CASSAGTGIDTQYF.

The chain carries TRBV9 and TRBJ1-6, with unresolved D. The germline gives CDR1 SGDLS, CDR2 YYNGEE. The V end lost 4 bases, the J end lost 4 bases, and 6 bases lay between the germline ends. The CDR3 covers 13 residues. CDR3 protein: CASSTQYNSPLHF. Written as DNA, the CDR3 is TGTGCCAGCAGCACGCAGTATAATTCACCCCTCCACTTT.

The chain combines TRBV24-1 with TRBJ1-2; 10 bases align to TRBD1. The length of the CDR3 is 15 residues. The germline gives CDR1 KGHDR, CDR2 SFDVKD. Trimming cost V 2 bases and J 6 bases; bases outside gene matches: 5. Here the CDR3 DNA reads TGTGCCACCAGTGATTCCGGGACAGGGGTAGATGGCTACACCTTC. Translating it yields CATSDSGTGVDGYTF.

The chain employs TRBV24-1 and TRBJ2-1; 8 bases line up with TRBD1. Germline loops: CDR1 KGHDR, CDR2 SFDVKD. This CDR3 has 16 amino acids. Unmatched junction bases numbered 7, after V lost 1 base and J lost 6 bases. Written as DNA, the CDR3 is TGTGCCACCAGTGATTTCACCAGGGGGCTGTCCAATGAGCAGTTCTTC. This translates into CATSDFTRGLSNEQFF.

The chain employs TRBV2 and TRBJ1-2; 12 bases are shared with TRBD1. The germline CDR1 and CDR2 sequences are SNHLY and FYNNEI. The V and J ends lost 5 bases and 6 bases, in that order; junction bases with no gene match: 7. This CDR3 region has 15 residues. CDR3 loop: CASSLAGQGANGYTF. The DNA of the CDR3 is TGTGCCAGCAGTCTCGCGGGACAGGGGGCGAATGGCTACACCTTC.

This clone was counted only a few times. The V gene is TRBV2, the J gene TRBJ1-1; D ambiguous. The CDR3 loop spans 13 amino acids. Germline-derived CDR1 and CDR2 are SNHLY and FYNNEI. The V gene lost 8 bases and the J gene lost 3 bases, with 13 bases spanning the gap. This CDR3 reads CASVRDRDTEAFF. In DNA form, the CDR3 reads TGTGCCAGCGTCCGGGATCGGGACACTGAAGCTTTCTTT.

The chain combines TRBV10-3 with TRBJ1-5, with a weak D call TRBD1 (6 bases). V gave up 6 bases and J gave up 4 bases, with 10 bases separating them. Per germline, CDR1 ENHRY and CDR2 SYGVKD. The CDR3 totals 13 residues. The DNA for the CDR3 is TGTGCCATCAGAGGACAGTCGAATCAGCCCCAGCATTTT. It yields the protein CAIRGQSNQPQHF.

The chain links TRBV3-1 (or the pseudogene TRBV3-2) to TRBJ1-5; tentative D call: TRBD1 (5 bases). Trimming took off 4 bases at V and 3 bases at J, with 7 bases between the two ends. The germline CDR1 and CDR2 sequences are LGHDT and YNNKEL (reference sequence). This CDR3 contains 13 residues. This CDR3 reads CASSRQLNQPQHF. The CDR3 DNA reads TGTGCCAGCAGCCGACAGCTCAATCAGCCCCAGCATTTT.

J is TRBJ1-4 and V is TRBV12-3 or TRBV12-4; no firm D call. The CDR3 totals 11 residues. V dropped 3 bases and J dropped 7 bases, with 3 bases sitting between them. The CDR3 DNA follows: TGTGCCAGCAGTTTTCTTGAAAAACTGTTTTTT. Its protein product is CASSFLEKLFF.

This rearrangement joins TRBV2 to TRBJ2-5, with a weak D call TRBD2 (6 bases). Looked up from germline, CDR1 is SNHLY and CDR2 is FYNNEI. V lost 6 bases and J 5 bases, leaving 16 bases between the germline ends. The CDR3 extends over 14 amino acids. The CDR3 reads CASREELADETQYF. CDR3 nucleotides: TGTGCCAGCAGAGAGGAACTAGCTGACGAGACCCAGTACTTC.

The CDR3 region is CATSDLKRGGDTDTQYF. In DNA, the CDR3 is TGTGCCACCAGTGATTTAAAGCGGGGGGGCGACACAGATACGCAGTATTTT. The chain has TRBV24-1 and TRBJ2-3, with 10 positions matching TRBD2. V was pared by 1 base and J by 2 bases, with 5 bases of the junction left unmatched. This CDR3 region has 17 residues. The V gene's germline CDR1 is KGHDR and CDR2 SFDVKD.

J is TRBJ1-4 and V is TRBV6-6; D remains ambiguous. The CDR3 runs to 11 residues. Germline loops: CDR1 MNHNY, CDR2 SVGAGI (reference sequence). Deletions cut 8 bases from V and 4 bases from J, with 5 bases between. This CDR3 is CASGLNEKLFF. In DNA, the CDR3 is TGTGCCAGCGGCCTTAATGAAAAACTGTTTTTT.

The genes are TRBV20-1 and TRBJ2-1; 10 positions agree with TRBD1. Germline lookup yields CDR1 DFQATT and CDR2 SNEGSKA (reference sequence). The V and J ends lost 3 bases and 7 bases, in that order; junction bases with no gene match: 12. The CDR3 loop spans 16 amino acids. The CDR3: CSASDAGTGVGNEQFF. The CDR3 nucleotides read TGCAGTGCTAGTGACGCCGGGACAGGGGTGGGTAATGAGCAGTTCTTC.

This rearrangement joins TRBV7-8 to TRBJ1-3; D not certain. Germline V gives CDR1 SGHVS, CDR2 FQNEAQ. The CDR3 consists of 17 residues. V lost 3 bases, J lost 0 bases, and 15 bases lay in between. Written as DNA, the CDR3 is TGTGCCAGCAGCTTCTTGGCCCGGCCGGGCTCTGGAAACACCATATATTTT. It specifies CASSFLARPGSGNTIYF.

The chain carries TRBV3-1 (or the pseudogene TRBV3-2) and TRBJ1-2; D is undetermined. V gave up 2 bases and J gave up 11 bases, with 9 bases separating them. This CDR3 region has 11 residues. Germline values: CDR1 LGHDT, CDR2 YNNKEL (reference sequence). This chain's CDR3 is CASSQIGWYTF. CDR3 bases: TGTGCCAGCAGCCAAATCGGGTGGTACACCTTC.